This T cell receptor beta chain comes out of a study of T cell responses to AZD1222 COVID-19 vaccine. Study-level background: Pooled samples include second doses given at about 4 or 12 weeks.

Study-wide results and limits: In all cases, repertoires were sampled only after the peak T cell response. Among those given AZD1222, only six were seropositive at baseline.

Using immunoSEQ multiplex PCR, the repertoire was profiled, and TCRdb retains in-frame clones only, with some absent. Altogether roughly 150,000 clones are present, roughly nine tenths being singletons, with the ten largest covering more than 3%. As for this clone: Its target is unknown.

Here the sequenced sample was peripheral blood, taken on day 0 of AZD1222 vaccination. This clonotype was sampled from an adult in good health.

In DNA, the CDR3 is TGTGCCAGTAGCCCTACGGGACCGCCTTTAGAGCAGTACTTC. Its protein is CASSPTGPPLEQYF. This chain connects TRBV19 to TRBJ2-7; D tentatively fits TRBD1 or TRBD2 (5 bases each). The V end lost 6 bases, the J end lost 7 bases, and 19 bases lay between the germline ends. Germline V gives CDR1 LNHDA, CDR2 SQIVND (reference sequence). The CDR3 has 14 residues.